What follows are 16 T cell receptor beta chains derived from one specimen sequenced in a study of T cells in Graves' hyperthyroidism and ophthalmopathy. RNA transcripts provided the source from which TCR beta CDR3 regions were amplified. Primed by the HTBI set, a first-round RT-PCR was run on the TCR CDR3. Each CDR3 protein is one row after TCRdb ran MiXCR on the multiplex PCR reads. The sample has hundreds of thousands of distinct CDR3 sequences, roughly a quarter seen once. Source material: blood. The receptors were sampled from a woman in her twenties or thirties with Graves' ophthalmopathy.

This clonotype has a count of ten or more. The chain couples TRBV6-2 or TRBV6-3 to TRBJ2-7; D gene uncertain. With 2 bases removed from V and 0 bases from J, the gap between germline ends came to 8 bases. The CDR3 is 14 amino acids. Germline V gene lookup returns CDR1 MNHEY and CDR2 SVGEGT. The CDR3 nucleotides read TGTGCCAGCAGTTACATCCTTAGCTCCTACGAGCAGTACTTC. Protein: CASSYILSSYEQYF.

This clonotype was seen many times. The chain uses TRBV19 and TRBJ2-7; 9 positions match TRBD1. CDR3 size: 16 residues. CDR1 is LNHDA, CDR2 SQIVND, per germline (reference sequence). The trim removed 4 bases at V and 6 bases at J, leaving 13 bases unmatched. The CDR3 region is CASSTGQGRDGSEQYF. Written as DNA, the CDR3 is TGTGCCAGTAGTACGGGACAGGGAAGGGACGGGAGCGAGCAGTACTTC.

The chain combines TRBV5-1 with TRBJ1-2, with D possibly being TRBD1 (6 bases). The germline V gene encodes CDR1 SGHRS and CDR2 YFSETQ. The germline V and J ends were trimmed by 4 bases and 2 bases, with 21 bases remaining between them. The CDR3 runs 17 residues. CDR3 coding DNA: TGCGCCAGCAGCCCCCGCCCTCGGACAGTGCCGAACTATGGCTACACCTTC. Amino acid sequence: CASSPRPRTVPNYGYTF. The full variable domain, completed using reference TRBV5-1 and TRBJ1-2, is KAGVTQTPRYLIKTRGQQVTLSCSPISGHRSVSWYQQTPGQGLQFLFEYFSETQRNKGNFPGRFSGRQFSNSRSEMNVSTLELGDSALYLCASSPRPRTVPNYGYTFGSGTRLTVV.

This clonotype was seen repeatedly, ten times or more. This rearrangement joins TRBV6-5 to TRBJ1-3; D gene unclear. V lost 0 bases and J lost 0, with 9 bases in between. CDR1 is MNHEY, CDR2 SVGAGI, per germline. The CDR3 totals 16 residues. DNA of the CDR3: TGTGCCAGCAGTTACTCCGACTTTCACTCTGGAAACACCATATATTTT. Translated: CASSYSDFHSGNTIYF.

This clonotype was recorded at least ten times. The chain is built from TRBV11-3 and TRBJ2-3; the match to TRBD2 covers 12 bases. J was trimmed by 1 base and V by 5 bases; bases with no gene match: 10. There are 18 residues in the CDR3. Germline V gene sequence: CDR1 SGHNT, CDR2 YENEEA. CDR3 region: CASSIGLAGLRGTDTQYF. The CDR3 DNA follows: TGTGCCAGCAGCATAGGACTAGCGGGGCTCCGGGGCACAGATACGCAGTATTTT.

The V gene is TRBV6-2 or TRBV6-3, the J gene TRBJ1-1, with D unclear. This CDR3 is built from 14 residues. CDR1 MNHEY and CDR2 SVGEGT come from the germline V gene. Between the trimmed V and J ends, which lost 6 bases and 7 bases, there was a span of 18 bases. The CDR3 is CASSFRGLTVEAFF. CDR3 nucleotides: TGTGCCAGCAGCTTTAGAGGACTTACTGTTGAAGCTTTCTTT.

This chain links TRBV10-3 with TRBJ1-2; D is unresolved. V was shortened by 5 bases and J by 0 bases, with 10 bases between the two germline ends. CDR1 and CDR2 (germline): ENHRY, SYGVKD. CDR3 size: 14 residues. CDR3 amino acids: CAISKGAANYGYTF. The DNA for the CDR3 is TGTGCCATCAGTAAGGGAGCAGCTAACTATGGCTACACCTTC.

This clonotype turned up a few times. The J gene is TRBJ2-7, the V gene TRBV5-1; possible D gene TRBD2, 5 bases. Trimming pared 7 bases from V and 2 bases from J, leaving 13 bases between. CDR3 length: 13 residues. The V gene's germline CDR1 is SGHRS and CDR2 YFSETQ. The CDR3 is CASRLRAPYEQYF. The CDR3 nucleotides are TGCGCCAGCCGCCTGCGGGCACCCTACGAGCAGTACTTC.

V is TRBV20-1 and J is TRBJ2-4; a possible D gene is TRBD1 (5 bases). V gave up 4 bases and J gave up 8 bases, with 15 bases separating them. Germline V gene sequence: CDR1 DFQATT, CDR2 SNEGSKA (reference sequence). The length of the CDR3 is 13 residues. CDR3 DNA sequence: TGCAGTGCTAATACAGGTGTCTCAGACATTCAGTACTTC. The encoded protein is CSANTGVSDIQYF.

This clonotype was detected a few times. This chain joins TRBV19 and TRBJ2-1; 12 bases fit TRBD2. Germline values: CDR1 LNHDA, CDR2 SQIVND (reference sequence). The CDR3 sequence is 14 residues long. The V segment lost 7 bases and the J segment 13 bases; nucleotides outside the gene matches: 11. The chain's CDR3 is CASTRTSGDPGQFF. CDR3 nucleotide sequence: TGTGCCAGTACTAGGACTAGCGGGGACCCGGGACAGTTCTTC.

This clonotype was picked up a small number of times. With a much larger clone just one base away, this may be a read error. The V gene is TRBV4-1, the J gene TRBJ2-7; perhaps TRBD1 as D (5 bases). Per germline, CDR1 MGHRA and CDR2 YSYEKL. The CDR3 consists of 15 residues. CDR3 region: CASCQVSDSAYEQYF. CDR3 in DNA: TGCGCCAGCTGCCAAGTATCTGACAGCGCATACGAGCAGTACTTC.

This clonotype showed up many times. V and J are TRBV5-1 and TRBJ1-3; perhaps TRBD1 as D (6 bases). Germline V lookup: CDR1 SGHRS, CDR2 YFSETQ. The CDR3 runs 16 residues. Trimming shortened V by 0 bases and J by 0 bases, and 10 bases separated the two germline ends. The CDR3 loop reads CASSLVTGYSGNTIYF. The CDR3 DNA follows: TGCGCCAGCAGCTTGGTTACAGGGTACTCTGGAAACACCATATATTTT.

This clonotype has only a few counts. A much bigger clone sits one base away, suggesting this may be a read error. The chain couples TRBV6-2 or TRBV6-3 to TRBJ1-1; the D gene is possibly TRBD1 (5 bases). From germline, CDR1 is MNHEY and CDR2 SVGEGT. This CDR3 spans 15 amino acids. In DNA form, the CDR3 reads TGTGCCAGCAGCCCCATTCGTGGGGGGAACACTGAAGCTTGCTTT. This sequence encodes CASSPIRGGNTEACF.

The chain uses TRBV12-5 and TRBJ1-5; TRBD1 aligns across 9 bases. J gave up 6 bases and V 7 bases, and 4 bases lay outside the gene matches. The germline V gene has CDR1 LGHNT and CDR2 FRNRAP. The CDR3 has 13 residues. The CDR3 loop reads CASAQTGGQPQHF. Written as DNA, the CDR3 is TGTGCTAGTGCCCAGACAGGGGGTCAGCCCCAGCATTTT.

The CDR3 protein is CASTTTGLSYEQYF. The DNA for the CDR3 is TGTGCCAGTACCACGACAGGGCTATCCTACGAGCAGTACTTC. The rearrangement uses TRBV19 and TRBJ2-7, with TRBD1 matching 7 bases. The CDR3 loop spans 14 amino acids. Germline CDR1 reads LNHDA; CDR2 reads SQIVND (reference sequence). The V gene end was trimmed by 7 bases and the J gene end by 1 base; junction bases not matched to a gene: 7.

The rearrangement links TRBV6-5 to TRBJ1-1; D gene ambiguous. Trimming left V 6 bases short and J 1 base short, with 9 bases between. The CDR3 spans 13 residues. The V gene's germline CDR1 is MNHEY and CDR2 SVGAGI. CDR3 in DNA: TGTGCCAGCAGGCTTATCGAGAACACTGAAGCTTTCTTT. Residues: CASRLIENTEAFF.